The clone carrying this T cell receptor beta chain was seen more than once but under ten times. Its target is unknown. This sample stems from a study of cytomegalovirus exposure and HLA in healthy donors. Study observations and caveats: Most likely, a cluster of highly shared sequence variants arose as a sequencing artifact.

PCR was performed using 60 Vbeta and 13 Jbeta primers. Profiling relied on immunoSEQ multiplex PCR, and the TCRdb table lists in-frame clones only, not all of them. Of about 94,000 clones in the sample, 70% to 85% are singletons; the top ten hold approximately 10%. Per germline, CDR1 SGHAT and CDR2 FQDESV (reference sequence). Trimming cost V 1 base and J 0 bases; bases outside gene matches: 4. CDR3 length equals 16 residues. This TCR was sampled from a human donor in good health. The material sequenced was PBMCs. V is TRBV11-1 and J is TRBJ2-7; 9 nucleotides line up with TRBD2. The CDR3 sequence: CASSLEVAGVSYEQYF. Here the CDR3 DNA reads TGTGCCAGCAGCTTAGAAGTAGCGGGGGTCTCCTACGAGCAGTACTTC.